This TCR beta chain is drawn from a study of regulatory T cells in long-lasting Graves disease. General observations from the study: Possibly, too few samples lowered accuracy. Analyses excluded thyroid tissue, covering peripheral blood alone. There was favoring of TRBV28, TRBJ1-2 and TRBJ2-5 in persistent disease.

Investigators prepared the TCR beta libraries by applying iRepertoire HTBI primers and Arm-PCR of CDR3 regions. TCRdb passed the multiplex PCR reads through MiXCR, listing each CDR3 protein once. The sample lists 650,000 to 700,000 distinct CDR3 sequences, 30% seen once, with under 50% in the top ten. Germline V gene lookup returns CDR1 SNHLY and CDR2 FYNNEI. V dropped 9 bases and J dropped 0 bases, with 11 bases sitting between them. The CDR3 runs 13 residues. To note about this clonotype: Its antigen is unknown.

Time point specified: persistent/refractory GD, antithyroid drugs over 5 years with positive TRAb. Following extraction of RNA from PBMCs, that RNA was used to make the TCR library. Peripheral blood, 7 to 9.5 milliliters per patient, was collected in EDTA tubes. The sequence was obtained from a female donor with Graves disease. The sample in question was peripheral blood mononuclear cells (PBMCs), obtained when the disease was refractory, from a patient treated with antithyroid drugs. This rearrangement joins TRBV2 to TRBJ1-2, with TRBD1 as a possible D gene (6 bases). CDR3 DNA: TGTGCCAGACGGGACACCTCTAACTATGGCTACACCTTC. Amino acids: CARRDTSNYGYTF.